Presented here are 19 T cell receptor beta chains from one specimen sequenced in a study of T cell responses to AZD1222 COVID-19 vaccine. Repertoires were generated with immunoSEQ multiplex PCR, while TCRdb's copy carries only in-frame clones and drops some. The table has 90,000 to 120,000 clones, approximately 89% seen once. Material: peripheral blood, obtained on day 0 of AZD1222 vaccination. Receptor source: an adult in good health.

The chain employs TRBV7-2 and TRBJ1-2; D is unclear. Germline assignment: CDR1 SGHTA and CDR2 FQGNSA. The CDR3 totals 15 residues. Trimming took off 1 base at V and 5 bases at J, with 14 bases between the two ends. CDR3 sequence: CASSLGSGTAYGYTF. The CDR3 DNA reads TGTGCCAGCAGCTTAGGATCTGGCACCGCGTATGGCTACACCTTC.

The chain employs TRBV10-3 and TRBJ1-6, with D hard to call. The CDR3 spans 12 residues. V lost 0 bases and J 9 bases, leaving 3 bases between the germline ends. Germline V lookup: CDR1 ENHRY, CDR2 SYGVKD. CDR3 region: CAISESSSPLHF. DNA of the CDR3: TGTGCCATCAGTGAGTCGAGTTCACCCCTCCACTTT.

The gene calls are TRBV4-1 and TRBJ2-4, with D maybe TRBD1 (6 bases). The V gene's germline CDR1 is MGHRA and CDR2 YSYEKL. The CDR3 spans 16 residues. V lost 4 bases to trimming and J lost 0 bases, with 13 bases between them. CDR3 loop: CASSPRQVLAKNIQYF. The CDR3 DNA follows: TGCGCCAGCAGCCCAAGACAGGTTCTAGCCAAAAACATTCAGTACTTC.

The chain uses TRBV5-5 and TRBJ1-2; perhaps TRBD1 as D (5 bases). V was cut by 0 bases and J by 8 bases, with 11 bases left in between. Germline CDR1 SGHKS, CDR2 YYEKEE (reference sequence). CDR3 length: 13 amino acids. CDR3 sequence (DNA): TGTGCCAGCAGCTTGGGTGGGGGTTTCGGCTACACCTTC. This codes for CASSLGGGFGYTF.

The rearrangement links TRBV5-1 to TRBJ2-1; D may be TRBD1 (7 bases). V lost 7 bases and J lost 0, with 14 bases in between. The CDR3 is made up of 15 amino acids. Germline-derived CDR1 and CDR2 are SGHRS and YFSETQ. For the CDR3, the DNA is TGCGCCAGCCAGGGGGGCGGCCCCTCCTACAATGAGCAGTTCTTC. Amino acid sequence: CASQGGGPSYNEQFF.

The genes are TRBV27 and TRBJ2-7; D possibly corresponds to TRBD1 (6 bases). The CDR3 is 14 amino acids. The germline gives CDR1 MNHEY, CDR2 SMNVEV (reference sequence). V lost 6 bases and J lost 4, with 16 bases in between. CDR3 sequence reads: CASSPDTGKYEQYF. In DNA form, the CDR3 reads TGTGCCAGCAGCCCCGATACAGGGAAGTACGAGCAGTACTTC.

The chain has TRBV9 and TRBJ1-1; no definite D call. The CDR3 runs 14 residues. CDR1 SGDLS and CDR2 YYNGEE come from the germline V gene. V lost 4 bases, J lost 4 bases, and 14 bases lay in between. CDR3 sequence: CASSPRTDRTEAFF. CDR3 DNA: TGTGCCAGCAGCCCCCGGACTGACCGCACTGAAGCTTTCTTT.

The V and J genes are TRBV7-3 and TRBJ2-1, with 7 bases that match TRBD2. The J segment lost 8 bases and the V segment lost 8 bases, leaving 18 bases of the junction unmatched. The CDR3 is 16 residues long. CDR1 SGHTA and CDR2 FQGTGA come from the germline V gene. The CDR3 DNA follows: TGTGCCAGCGGACTAGTGGGGGGGTCCGTGACGGATGAGCAGTTCTTC. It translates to CASGLVGGSVTDEQFF.

In DNA, the CDR3 is TGTGCCAGCAGCCGAGAGGGCAGCTCCTACGAGCAGTACTTC. Translation gives CASSREGSSYEQYF. The gene calls are TRBV7-3 and TRBJ2-7; a possible D gene is TRBD2 (5 bases). Germline lookup yields CDR1 SGHTA and CDR2 FQGTGA. V gave up 5 bases and J gave up 0 bases, with 11 bases separating them. This CDR3 comprises 14 residues.

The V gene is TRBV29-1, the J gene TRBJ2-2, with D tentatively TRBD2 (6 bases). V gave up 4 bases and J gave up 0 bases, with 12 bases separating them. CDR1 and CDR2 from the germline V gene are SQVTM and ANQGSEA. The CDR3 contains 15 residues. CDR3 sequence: CSVVVRGANTGELFF. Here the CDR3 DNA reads TGCAGCGTTGTTGTCCGCGGGGCGAACACCGGGGAGCTGTTTTTT.

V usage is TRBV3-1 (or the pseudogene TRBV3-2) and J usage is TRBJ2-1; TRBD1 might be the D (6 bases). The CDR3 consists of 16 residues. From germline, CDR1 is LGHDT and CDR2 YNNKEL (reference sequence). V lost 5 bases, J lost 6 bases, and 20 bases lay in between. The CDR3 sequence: CASSKASGGPTNEQFF. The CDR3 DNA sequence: TGTGCCAGCAGCAAGGCTAGTGGGGGCCCAACCAATGAGCAGTTCTTC.

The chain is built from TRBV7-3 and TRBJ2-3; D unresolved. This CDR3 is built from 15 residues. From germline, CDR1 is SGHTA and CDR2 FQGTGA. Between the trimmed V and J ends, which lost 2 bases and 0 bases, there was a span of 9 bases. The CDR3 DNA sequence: TGTGCCAGCAGCTTACACGAGGATAGCACAGATACGCAGTATTTT. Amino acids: CASSLHEDSTDTQYF.

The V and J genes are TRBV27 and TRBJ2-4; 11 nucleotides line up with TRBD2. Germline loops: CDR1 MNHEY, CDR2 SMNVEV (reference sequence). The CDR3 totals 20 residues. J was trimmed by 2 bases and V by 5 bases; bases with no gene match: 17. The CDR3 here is CASSRYALALAGEPKNIQYF. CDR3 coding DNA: TGTGCCAGCAGTCGCTACGCCTTAGCACTAGCGGGGGAGCCCAAAAACATTCAGTACTTC.

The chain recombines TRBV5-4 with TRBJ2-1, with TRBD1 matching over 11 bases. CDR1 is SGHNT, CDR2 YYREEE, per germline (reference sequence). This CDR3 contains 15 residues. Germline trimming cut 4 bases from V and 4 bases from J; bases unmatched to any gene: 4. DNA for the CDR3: TGTGCCAGCAGCCCGGGACAGGGGGTGTACAATGAGCAGTTCTTC. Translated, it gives CASSPGQGVYNEQFF.

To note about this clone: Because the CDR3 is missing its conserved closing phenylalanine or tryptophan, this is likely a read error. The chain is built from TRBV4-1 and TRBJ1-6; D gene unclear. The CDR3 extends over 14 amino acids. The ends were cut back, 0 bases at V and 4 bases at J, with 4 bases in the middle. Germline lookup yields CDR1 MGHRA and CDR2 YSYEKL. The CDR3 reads CASSQEQYNSPLHL. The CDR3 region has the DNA TGCGCCAGCAGCCAAGAACAGTATAATTCACCCCTCCACCTT.

CDR3 protein: CAAFPDKQETQYF. CDR3 sequence (DNA): TGTGCCGCTTTCCCGGACAAACAAGAGACCCAGTACTTC. This chain joins TRBV2 and TRBJ2-5, with D maybe TRBD1 (5 bases). CDR1 is SNHLY and CDR2 is FYNNEI in the germline V gene. This CDR3 has 13 amino acids. Trimming took off 11 bases at V and 2 bases at J, with 15 bases between the two ends.

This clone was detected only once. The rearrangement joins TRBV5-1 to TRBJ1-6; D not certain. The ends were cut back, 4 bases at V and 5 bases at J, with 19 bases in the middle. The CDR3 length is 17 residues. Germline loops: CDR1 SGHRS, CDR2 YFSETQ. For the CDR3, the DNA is TGCGCCAGCAGCGGGCATCACGGGGTTGTGGATAATTCACCCCTCCACTTT. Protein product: CASSGHHGVVDNSPLHF. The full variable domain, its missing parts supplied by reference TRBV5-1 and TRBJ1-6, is KAGVTQTPRYLIKTRGQQVTLSCSPISGHRSVSWYQQTPGQGLQFLFEYFSETQRNKGNFPGRFSGRQFSNSRSEMNVSTLELGDSALYLCASSGHHGVVDNSPLHFGNGTRLTVT.

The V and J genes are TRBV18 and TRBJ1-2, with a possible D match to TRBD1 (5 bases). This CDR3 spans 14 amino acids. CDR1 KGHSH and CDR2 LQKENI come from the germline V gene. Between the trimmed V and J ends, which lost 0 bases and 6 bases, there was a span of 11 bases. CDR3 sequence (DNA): TGTGCCAGCTCACCACCGTCCAGGGATGATGGCTACACCTTC. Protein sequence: CASSPPSRDDGYTF.

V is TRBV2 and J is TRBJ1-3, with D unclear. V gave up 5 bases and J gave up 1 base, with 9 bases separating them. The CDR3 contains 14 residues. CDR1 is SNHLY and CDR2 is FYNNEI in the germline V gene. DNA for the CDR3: TGTGCCAGCAGTCATGACAAGTCTGGAAACACCATATATTTT. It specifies CASSHDKSGNTIYF.